This T cell receptor beta chain derives from a study of blood T cell repertoires in COVID-19. Study context: The United States, Italy and Spain supplied acute and convalescent COVID-19 samples. PBMCs, B-cell-depleted T cells, or T cells provided the cDNA or gDNA that made up the material.

Source study methods: Nucleated cell counts were estimated from reference gene primer amplification. Clones were read by immunoSEQ multiplex PCR, and TCRdb kept only the in-frame ones, dropping some. V, J and clone size reflect that table, while D and trimming were determined from the DNA. The sample has around 130,000 clones, about four fifths seen once; the top ten hold 8.5% to 10%. Source material: peripheral blood. The TCR sequence derives from a man in his forties or fifties with active or convalescent COVID-19.

The CDR3 loop is CATSRDGAGASWEQYF. The DNA for the CDR3 is TGTGCCACCAGCAGAGATGGGGCAGGGGCATCTTGGGAGCAGTACTTC. The chain is built from TRBV15 and TRBJ2-7; tentatively, D is TRBD1 (6 bases). The CDR3 covers 16 residues. V was shortened by 0 bases and J by 7 bases, with 19 bases between the two germline ends. Germline CDR1 and CDR2: LNHNV and YYDKDF (reference sequence).